These 12 T cell receptor beta chains came from one sample sequenced in a study of blood T cell repertoires in COVID-19. The repertoire was sequenced with immunoSEQ multiplex PCR; TCRdb's copy has only in-frame clones and lacks some. The repertoire consists of about 74,000 clones, with around nine tenths occurring once and the leading ten covering 1.9%. The sample was peripheral blood. The receptors originated from a woman of 80 years or more with active or convalescent COVID-19.

This chain uses TRBV15 with TRBJ2-1; 8 positions agree with TRBD2. The J segment lost 7 bases and the V segment lost 2 bases, leaving 4 bases of the junction unmatched. Germline CDR1 reads LNHNV; CDR2 reads YYDKDF (reference sequence). This CDR3 is built from 14 residues. The CDR3 protein is CATSRSGTRNEQFF. The CDR3, as DNA: TGTGCCACCAGCAGATCCGGGACTAGGAATGAGCAGTTCTTC.

The sample holds one count of this clone. The gene calls are TRBV4-2 and TRBJ2-7, with 9 bases identical to TRBD2. With V trimmed by 2 bases and J by 1 base, 6 bases remained unmatched. The germline V gene has CDR1 LGHNA and CDR2 YNFKEQ. The CDR3 spans 16 residues. The CDR3 protein is CASSQRDSGRSYEQYF. The CDR3 nucleotides are TGTGCCAGCAGCCAAAGAGATAGCGGGAGATCCTACGAGCAGTACTTC.

The rearrangement joins TRBV2 to TRBJ2-1, with TRBD1 as a possible D gene (7 bases). From germline, CDR1 is SNHLY and CDR2 FYNNEI. This CDR3 region has 14 residues. V was trimmed by 5 bases and J by 5 bases, leaving 13 bases between them. CDR3 protein: CASSSQGEDNEQFF. DNA of the CDR3: TGTGCCAGCAGTTCCCAGGGGGAGGACAATGAGCAGTTCTTC.

This chain joins TRBV18 and TRBJ1-5; the D is unclear. Trimming pared 6 bases from V and 4 bases from J, leaving 10 bases between. The CDR3 loop spans 13 amino acids. The germline V gene encodes CDR1 KGHSH and CDR2 LQKENI. The CDR3 region is CASSSGRNQPQHF. The CDR3 region has the DNA TGTGCCAGCTCGAGCGGAAGGAATCAGCCCCAGCATTTT.

The chain is built from TRBV5-1 and TRBJ1-1; 10 nucleotides line up with TRBD1. V lost 4 bases, J lost 7 bases, and 7 bases stayed unmatched. The CDR3 covers 14 residues. The germline V gene encodes CDR1 SGHRS and CDR2 YFSETQ. The CDR3 coding sequence is TGCGCCAGCAGCCACACGACAGGGGGCATTGAAGCTTTCTTT. It is translated as CASSHTTGGIEAFF.

This chain connects TRBV11-1 to TRBJ2-2, with a tentative D call TRBD1 (6 bases). V lost 5 bases to trimming and J lost 4 bases, with 17 bases between them. Germline CDR1 and CDR2: SGHAT and FQDESV (reference sequence). This CDR3 comprises 16 residues. CDR3 nucleotide sequence: TGTGCCAGCAGCCGATCCACAGGGTCTGGCACCGGGGAGCTGTTTTTT. It codes for CASSRSTGSGTGELFF.

The rearrangement uses TRBV12-3 or TRBV12-4 and TRBJ1-2; no firm D call. V was trimmed by 6 bases and J by 7 bases, leaving 15 bases between them. The CDR3 is made up of 13 amino acids. The CDR3 spells CASSQATAGGYTF. CDR3 coding DNA: TGTGCCAGCAGCCAGGCCACCGCAGGTGGCTACACCTTC.

This clone has a handful of counts. This chain links TRBV11-2 with TRBJ1-2; D call uncertain. The germline CDR1 and CDR2 sequences are SGHAT and FQNNGV. The CDR3 is made up of 14 amino acids. Trimming removed 5 bases from V and 6 bases from J, with 16 bases in between. In nucleotides, the CDR3 is TGTGCCAGCAGCCTGGATTATGGGGAGGATGGCTACACCTTC. Translated, it gives CASSLDYGEDGYTF. The entire variable domain, with the rest obtained from reference TRBV11-2 and TRBJ1-2, is as follows: EAGVAQSPRYKIIEKRQSVAFWCNPISGHATLYWYQQILGQGPKLLIQFQNNGVVDDSQLPKDRFSAERLKGVDSTLKIQPAKLEDSAVYLCASSLDYGEDGYTFGSGTRLTVV.

The rearrangement links TRBV6-5 to TRBJ1-2, with D unresolved. The CDR3 covers 14 residues. CDR1 and CDR2 from the germline V gene are MNHEY and SVGAGI. The germline V and J ends were trimmed by 7 bases and 4 bases, with 16 bases remaining between them. CDR3 nucleotide sequence: TGTGCCAGCATCCTTCGAGGGCGGCTCTATGGCTACACCTTC. This sequence encodes CASILRGRLYGYTF.

In its sample, this clone was seen a few times. The V and J genes are TRBV5-1 and TRBJ2-2, with a tentative D call TRBD1 (5 bases). Trimming stripped 0 bases from V and 5 bases from J, with 11 bases between. Germline CDR1 SGHRS, CDR2 YFSETQ. CDR3 length: 15 residues. CDR3 nucleotide sequence: TGCGCCAGCAGCTTGGTTTCAGGGAAGACCGGGGAGCTGTTTTTT. It encodes CASSLVSGKTGELFF.

V usage is TRBV19 and J usage is TRBJ1-3; D uncertain. The CDR3 totals 15 residues. Germline loops: CDR1 LNHDA, CDR2 SQIVND (reference sequence). V lost 7 bases and J lost 0, with 13 bases in between. CDR3 in amino acids: CASILRAGSGNTIYF. The CDR3 region has the DNA TGTGCCAGTATCTTACGCGCAGGCTCTGGAAACACCATATATTTT.

This clone is a singleton in its sample. This chain uses TRBV3-1 (or the pseudogene TRBV3-2) with TRBJ1-1; D may be TRBD1 (6 bases). Trimming cost V 3 bases and J 5 bases, with 10 bases left between them. This CDR3 region has 13 residues. Germline assignment: CDR1 LGHDT and CDR2 YNNKEL (reference sequence). This CDR3 is CASSQGGLTEAFF. The CDR3 DNA sequence: TGTGCCAGCAGCCAGGGGGGGCTAACTGAAGCTTTCTTT.